These 17 T cell receptor beta chains share one sample of origin, sequenced in a study of T cell changes during pregnancy in multiple sclerosis (dated by TCRdb to the late 2010s). Receptor libraries were prepared by the immunoSEQ multiplex PCR assay. TCRdb limited this immuneACCESS table to in-frame rearrangements with V and J called. A share of clones is missing; checked studies link under half to unresolved V genes, and the rest is unexplained. For this sample the table gives approximately 60,000 clones, of which roughly 88% were detected only once. The ten largest clones add up to 5.5% to 8% of the sample. Sequenced material: peripheral blood, taken in the third trimester of pregnancy. Receptors originate from a female donor in good health, enrolled as a control in a pregnancy study.

The gene calls are TRBV7-8 and TRBJ1-3; D is unresolved. The V gene's germline CDR1 is SGHVS and CDR2 FQNEAQ. V lost 5 bases and J lost 4, with 15 bases in between. This CDR3 has 15 amino acids. This CDR3 reads CASSPFGVLGNTIYF. Here the CDR3 DNA reads TGTGCCAGCAGCCCCTTCGGGGTTCTCGGAAACACCATATATTTT.

This rearrangement joins TRBV7-9 to TRBJ2-7, with no clear D. The CDR3 totals 13 residues. V lost 5 bases and J lost 2, with 10 bases in between. Per germline, CDR1 SEHNR and CDR2 FQNEAQ (reference sequence). CDR3 sequence: CASSPAQTYEQYF. The CDR3 nucleotides are TGTGCCAGCAGCCCCGCACAGACCTACGAGCAGTACTTC.

The V and J genes are TRBV5-1 and TRBJ2-7; perhaps TRBD2 as D (8 bases). The V gene lost 0 bases and the J gene lost 0 bases, with 16 bases spanning the gap. The CDR3 totals 17 residues. Germline CDR1 and CDR2: SGHRS and YFSETQ. The CDR3 DNA reads TGCGCCAGCAGCTTGGTAGCGGGACAGATGACCTCCTACGAGCAGTACTTC. It yields the protein CASSLVAGQMTSYEQYF.

J is TRBJ1-3 and V is TRBV10-3; D call uncertain. Germline values: CDR1 ENHRY, CDR2 SYGVKD. The ends were cut back, 7 bases at V and 0 bases at J, with 7 bases in the middle. The CDR3 is 13 amino acids. This CDR3 is CAITDSSGNTIYF. The DNA for the CDR3 is TGTGCCATCACGGACTCCTCTGGAAACACCATATATTTT.

This chain links TRBV7-6 with TRBJ1-1; TRBD1 agrees at 7 bases. Germline CDR1 reads SGHVS; CDR2 reads FNYEAQ. The CDR3 runs 14 residues. Losses at the gene ends were 1 base for V and 1 base for J; bases not matched to a gene: 0. The CDR3 loop reads CASSLGQGNTEAFF. CDR3 coding DNA: TGTGCCAGCAGCTTAGGACAGGGGAACACTGAAGCTTTCTTT.

V is TRBV19 and J is TRBJ2-3, with D maybe TRBD2 (5 bases). The CDR3 runs to 15 residues. Per the germline V gene, CDR1 is LNHDA and CDR2 is SQIVND (reference sequence). The V gene lost 1 base and the J gene lost 2 bases, with 10 bases spanning the gap. The CDR3 region has the DNA TGTGCCAGTAGTATAGCGGGATGGGACACAGATACGCAGTATTTT. Protein product: CASSIAGWDTDTQYF.

This clone was seen just once. This chain joins TRBV5-4 and TRBJ2-1, with D perhaps TRBD2 (6 bases). The CDR3 length is 14 residues. CDR1 is SGHNT and CDR2 is YYREEE in the germline V gene (reference sequence). V was shortened by 0 bases and J by 2 bases, with 6 bases between the two germline ends. The CDR3 bases are TGTGCCAGCAGCTTGGGGACTACCTACAATGAGCAGTTCTTC. Translated, it gives CASSLGTTYNEQFF.

This rearrangement joins TRBV19 to TRBJ1-6; D is perhaps TRBD1 (6 bases). V lost 4 bases and J lost 9, with 13 bases in between. Germline V gene sequence: CDR1 LNHDA, CDR2 SQIVND (reference sequence). The CDR3 consists of 14 residues. CDR3 region: CASSTGQFSSPLHF. CDR3 nucleotides: TGTGCCAGTAGTACTGGACAGTTTAGTTCACCCCTCCACTTT.

The V and J genes are TRBV2 and TRBJ2-7; no clear D gene. CDR3 size: 11 residues. The V end was cut by 6 bases, the J end by 1 base, with 4 bases between. The germline gives CDR1 SNHLY, CDR2 FYNNEI. CDR3 sequence: CASRESYEQYF. The CDR3, as DNA: TGTGCCAGCAGAGAGTCCTACGAGCAGTACTTC.

The chain links TRBV5-3 to TRBJ2-6; TRBD1 might be the D (5 bases). TRBV5-3 is designated an ORF whose function remains uncertain. This CDR3 is 17 amino acids long. Trimming removed 3 bases at V and 0 bases at J, with 13 bases between. CDR3 protein: CARSWGGHNSGANVLTF. As DNA, the CDR3 is TGTGCCAGAAGCTGGGGTGGACACAACTCTGGGGCCAACGTCCTGACTTTC.

The V and J genes are TRBV5-6 and TRBJ2-1; 8 bases fit TRBD2. The J segment lost 7 bases and the V segment lost 3 bases, leaving 9 bases of the junction unmatched. The V gene's germline CDR1 is SGHDT and CDR2 YYEEEE. The CDR3 has 15 amino acids. CDR3 in DNA: TGTGCCAGCAGCTCAGCGGGAGCTCCGGGAAATGAGCAGTTCTTC. Translated, it gives CASSSAGAPGNEQFF.

The chain employs TRBV25-1 and TRBJ2-1, with 7 bases aligning to TRBD2. Germline V gives CDR1 MGHDK, CDR2 SYGVNS. Unmatched junction bases numbered 10, after V lost 5 bases and J lost 3 bases. The CDR3 is 16 amino acids. CDR3 DNA sequence: TGTGCCAGCAGTAACCCAGCGGGGCTACTCTACAATGAGCAGTTCTTC. Translating gives CASSNPAGLLYNEQFF.

The gene calls are TRBV5-1 and TRBJ2-1; tentative D call: TRBD2 (7 bases). Germline CDR1 is SGHRS and CDR2 is YFSETQ. V dropped 7 bases and J dropped 9 bases, with 20 bases sitting between them. The CDR3 runs to 14 residues. Here the CDR3 reads CASAEGGASGEQFF. In DNA form, the CDR3 reads TGCGCCAGCGCCGAAGGGGGGGCATCGGGTGAGCAGTTCTTC.

The genes are TRBV15 and TRBJ2-6; no clear D gene. The V gene's germline CDR1 is LNHNV and CDR2 YYDKDF (reference sequence). This CDR3 has 15 residues. Trimming left V 3 bases short and J 0 bases short, with 6 bases between. CDR3 sequence reads: CATSRSFSGANVLTF. The CDR3 DNA reads TGTGCCACCAGCAGGAGCTTCTCTGGGGCCAACGTCCTGACTTTC.

The CDR3 region is CASSNGDGETQYF. The CDR3 DNA reads TGTGCCAGCAGTAACGGGGATGGCGAGACCCAGTACTTC. The J gene is TRBJ2-5, the V gene TRBV6-4; perhaps TRBD2 as D (5 bases). The V end was cut by 5 bases, the J end by 5 bases, with 12 bases between. The CDR3 contains 13 residues. Germline V CDR1 and CDR2: MRHNA, SNTAGT.

The V gene is TRBV9, the J gene TRBJ1-6, with TRBD1 matching over 11 bases. The CDR3 has 16 amino acids. CDR1 and CDR2 from the germline V gene are SGDLS and YYNGEE. V lost 3 bases to trimming and J lost 7 bases; unmatched junction nucleotides: 6. CDR3 in DNA: TGTGCCAGCAGCGCCCCCGGGACAGGGGGAAATTCACCCCTCCACTTT. It codes for CASSAPGTGGNSPLHF.

This clone was found once. This chain connects TRBV5-4 to TRBJ2-7, with 9 bases lining up with TRBD2. Germline values: CDR1 SGHNT, CDR2 YYREEE (reference sequence). The CDR3 loop spans 16 amino acids. The trim removed 0 bases at V and 5 bases at J, leaving 9 bases unmatched. The CDR3: CASSLEGSGGYNEQYF. The DNA for the CDR3 is TGTGCCAGCAGCTTGGAGGGGAGCGGGGGGTACAACGAGCAGTACTTC.